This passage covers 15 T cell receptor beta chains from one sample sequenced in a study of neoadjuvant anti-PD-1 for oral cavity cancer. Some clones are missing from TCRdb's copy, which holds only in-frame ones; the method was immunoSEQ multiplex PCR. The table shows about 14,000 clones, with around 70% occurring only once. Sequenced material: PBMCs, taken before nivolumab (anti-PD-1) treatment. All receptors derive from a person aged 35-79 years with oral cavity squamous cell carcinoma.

CDR3 sequence (DNA): TGCGCCAGCAGCTTGGAGGGGAGGGAAAAACTGTTTTTT. Translated: CASSLEGREKLFF. This chain uses TRBV5-1 with TRBJ1-4; the D gene is possibly TRBD1 (5 bases). From germline, CDR1 is SGHRS and CDR2 YFSETQ. The CDR3 length is 13 residues. Trimming stripped 0 bases from V and 8 bases from J, with 8 bases between.

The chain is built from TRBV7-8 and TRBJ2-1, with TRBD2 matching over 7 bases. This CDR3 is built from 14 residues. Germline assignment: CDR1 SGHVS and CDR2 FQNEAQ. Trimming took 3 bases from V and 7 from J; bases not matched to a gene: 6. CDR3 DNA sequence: TGTGCCAGCAGCTTTCCGCGGGAGCTGAATGAGCAGTTCTTC. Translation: CASSFPRELNEQFF. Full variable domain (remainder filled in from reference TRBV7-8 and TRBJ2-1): GAGVSQSPRYKVAKRGQDVALRCDPISGHVSLFWYQQALGQGPEFLTYFQNEAQLDKSGLPSDRFFAERPEGSVSTLKIQRTQQEDSAVYLCASSFPRELNEQFFGPGTRLTVL.

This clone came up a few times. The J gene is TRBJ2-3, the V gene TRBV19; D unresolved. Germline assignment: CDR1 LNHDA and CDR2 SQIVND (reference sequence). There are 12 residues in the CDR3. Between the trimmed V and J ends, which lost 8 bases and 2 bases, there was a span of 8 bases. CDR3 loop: CASGRVTDTQYF. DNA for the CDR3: TGTGCCAGTGGACGGGTCACAGATACGCAGTATTTT.

The CDR3 DNA reads as TGTGCCAGCAGTTTAACCTCGACGACAGGGCGGAGGACTGAAGCTTTCTTT. Encoded protein: CASSLTSTTGRRTEAFF. The chain is built from TRBV27 and TRBJ1-1; 7 positions match TRBD1. Germline lookup yields CDR1 MNHEY and CDR2 SMNVEV (reference sequence). The CDR3 runs 17 residues. V was pared by 2 bases and J by 5 bases, with 14 bases of the junction left unmatched.

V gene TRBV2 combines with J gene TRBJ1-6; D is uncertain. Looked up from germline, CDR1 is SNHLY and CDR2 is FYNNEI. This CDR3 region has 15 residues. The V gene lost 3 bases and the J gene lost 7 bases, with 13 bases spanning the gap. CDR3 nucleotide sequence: TGTGCCAGCAGTGATACTGGGGTGGGAAATTCACCCCTCCACTTT. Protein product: CASSDTGVGNSPLHF.

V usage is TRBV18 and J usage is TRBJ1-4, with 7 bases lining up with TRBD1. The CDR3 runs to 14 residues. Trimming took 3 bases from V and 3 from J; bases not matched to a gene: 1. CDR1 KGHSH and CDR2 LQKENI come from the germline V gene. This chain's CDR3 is CASSPTGANEKLFF. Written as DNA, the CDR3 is TGTGCCAGCTCACCCACAGGGGCTAATGAAAAACTGTTTTTT.

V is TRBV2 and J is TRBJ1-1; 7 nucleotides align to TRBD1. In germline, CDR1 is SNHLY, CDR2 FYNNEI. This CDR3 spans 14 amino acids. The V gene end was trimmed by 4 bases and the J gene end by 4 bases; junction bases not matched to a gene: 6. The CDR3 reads CASSGQGSGTEAFF. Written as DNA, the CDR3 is TGTGCCAGCAGTGGACAGGGAAGTGGCACTGAAGCTTTCTTT.

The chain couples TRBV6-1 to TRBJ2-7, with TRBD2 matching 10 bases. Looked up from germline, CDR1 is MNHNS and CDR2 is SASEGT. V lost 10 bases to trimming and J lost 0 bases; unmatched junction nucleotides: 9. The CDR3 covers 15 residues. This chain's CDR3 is CATPPASGSSYEQYF. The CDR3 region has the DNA TGTGCCACCCCGCCGGCTAGCGGGAGCTCCTACGAGCAGTACTTC.

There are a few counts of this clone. The CDR3: CASSLDDLYGYTF. CDR3 nucleotide sequence: TGTGCCAGCAGCTTAGATGACCTCTATGGCTACACCTTC. V gene TRBV7-8 combines with J gene TRBJ1-2, with D unresolved. Germline V gene data show CDR1 as SGHVS and CDR2 as FQNEAQ. The CDR3 is 13 amino acids. V shed 1 base and J shed 4 bases, with 7 bases lying between them.

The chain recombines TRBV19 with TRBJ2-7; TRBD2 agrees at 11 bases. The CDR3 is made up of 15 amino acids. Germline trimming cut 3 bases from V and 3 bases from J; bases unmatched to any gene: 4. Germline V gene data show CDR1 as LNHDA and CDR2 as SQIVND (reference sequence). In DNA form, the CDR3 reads TGTGCCAGTAGTATTGCCGGGACTAGCGGCTACGAGCAGTACTTC. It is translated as CASSIAGTSGYEQYF.

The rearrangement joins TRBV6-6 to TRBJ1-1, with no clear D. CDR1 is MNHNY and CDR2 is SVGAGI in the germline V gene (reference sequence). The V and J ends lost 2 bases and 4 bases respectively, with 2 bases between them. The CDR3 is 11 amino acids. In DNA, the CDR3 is TGTGCCAGCAGTTACGCCACTGAAGCTTTCTTT. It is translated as CASSYATEAFF.

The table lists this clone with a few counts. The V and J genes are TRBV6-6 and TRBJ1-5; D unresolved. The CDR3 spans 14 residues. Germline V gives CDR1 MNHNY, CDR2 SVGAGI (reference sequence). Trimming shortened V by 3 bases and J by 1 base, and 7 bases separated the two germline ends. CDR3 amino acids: CASSYLGSNQPQHF. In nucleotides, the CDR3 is TGTGCCAGCAGTTATCTCGGGAGCAATCAGCCCCAGCATTTT.

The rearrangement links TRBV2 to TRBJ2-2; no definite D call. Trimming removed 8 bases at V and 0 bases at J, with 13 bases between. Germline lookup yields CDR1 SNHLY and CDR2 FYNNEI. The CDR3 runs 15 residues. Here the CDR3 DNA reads TGTGCCAGCGACCCGAAACGCGCGAACACCGGGGAGCTGTTTTTT. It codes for CASDPKRANTGELFF.

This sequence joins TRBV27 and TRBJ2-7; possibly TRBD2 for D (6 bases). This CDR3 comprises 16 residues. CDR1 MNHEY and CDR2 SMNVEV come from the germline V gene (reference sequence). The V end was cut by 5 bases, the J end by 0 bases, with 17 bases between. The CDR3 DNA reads TGTGCCAGCAGTCGGGAGCCCCCGAGGAGCTCCTACGAGCAGTACTTC. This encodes CASSREPPRSSYEQYF.

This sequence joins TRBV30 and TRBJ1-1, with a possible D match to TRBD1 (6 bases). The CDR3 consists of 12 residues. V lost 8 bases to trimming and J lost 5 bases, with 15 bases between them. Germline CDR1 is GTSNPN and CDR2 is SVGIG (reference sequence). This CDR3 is CAIWTVLTEAFF. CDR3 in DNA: TGTGCCATCTGGACAGTTTTAACTGAAGCTTTCTTT.